The 26 T cell receptor beta chains below all came from one sample that was sequenced in a study of blood T cell repertoires in COVID-19. Assay used: immunoSEQ multiplex PCR; TCRdb lists only in-frame clones, some missing. The sample shows over 150,000 clones, around 84% of them seen only once. Sequenced sample: peripheral blood. Receptor source: a man aged 50-59 years with active or convalescent COVID-19.

This clone was counted a single time. This rearrangement joins TRBV4-1 to TRBJ2-7; D gene unclear. Trimming removed 2 bases from V and 3 bases from J, with 14 bases in between. Germline V gives CDR1 MGHRA, CDR2 YSYEKL. This CDR3 is built from 15 residues. The CDR3 here is CASSQTETYYYEQYF. CDR3 nucleotides: TGCGCCAGCAGCCAAACAGAGACATATTACTACGAGCAGTACTTC.

The V gene is TRBV23-1, the J gene TRBJ2-3; D unclear. TRBV23-1 is treated as an ORF (open reading frame) with a function not yet certain. CDR3 length: 15 amino acids. V was clipped by 3 bases and J by 7 bases, with 17 bases between them. The CDR3 region is CASSHATFPLHTQYF. Written as DNA, the CDR3 is TGCGCCAGCAGTCACGCGACTTTTCCCCTCCATACGCAGTATTTT.

This clone was observed a single time. This sequence joins TRBV28 and TRBJ1-1; 8 nucleotides match TRBD1. Unmatched junction bases numbered 11, after V lost 6 bases and J lost 2 bases. This CDR3 has 16 amino acids. The germline CDR1 and CDR2 sequences are MDHEN and SYDVKM. CDR3 amino acids: CASSQQLTGANTEAFF. The CDR3 DNA is TGTGCCAGCAGCCAACAATTGACAGGGGCCAACACTGAAGCTTTCTTT.

This clone was recorded only once. The genes are TRBV6-2 or TRBV6-3 and TRBJ2-7, with TRBD1 matching over 10 bases. The junction had 15 bases not matched to a gene; V was cut back by 2 bases and J by 5 bases. This CDR3 has 18 amino acids. Germline CDR1 is MNHEY and CDR2 is SVGEGT. The CDR3: CASSYIVEPGQGFNEQYF. In DNA, the CDR3 is TGTGCCAGCAGTTACATTGTGGAACCGGGACAGGGGTTTAACGAGCAGTACTTC.

This clone was seen only a few times. This chain uses TRBV3-1 (or the pseudogene TRBV3-2) with TRBJ2-7; 10 bases agree with TRBD2. Germline CDR1 LGHDT, CDR2 YNNKEL (reference sequence). J was trimmed by 7 bases and V by 1 base; bases with no gene match: 7. The CDR3 extends over 15 amino acids. The CDR3 DNA reads TGTGCCAGCAGCCAAGGTAGCGGGGGGTGGGGTGAGCAGTACTTC. Translation gives CASSQGSGGWGEQYF.

The genes are TRBV15 and TRBJ1-2; D not certain. This CDR3 is 18 amino acids long. Germline CDR1 LNHNV, CDR2 YYDKDF (reference sequence). V lost 0 bases, J lost 0 bases, and 17 bases lay in between. Here the CDR3 DNA reads TGTGCCACCAGCAGAGAAGGTGGTGGGCGGGGAGCTAACTATGGCTACACCTTC. Its protein is CATSREGGGRGANYGYTF.

V is TRBV18 and J is TRBJ1-1, with TRBD1 matching over 8 bases. J gave up 1 base and V 6 bases, and 4 bases lay outside the gene matches. From germline, CDR1 is KGHSH and CDR2 LQKENI. The CDR3 is 14 residues long. Here the CDR3 reads CASSADRANTEAFF. The CDR3 nucleotides are TGTGCCAGCTCCGCGGACAGGGCGAACACTGAAGCTTTCTTT.

CDR3 protein: CATSRDQQNGPQHF. As DNA, the CDR3 is TGTGCCACCAGCAGAGATCAACAGAACGGGCCCCAGCATTTT. This chain joins TRBV15 and TRBJ1-5; D gene ambiguous. Germline CDR1 and CDR2: LNHNV and YYDKDF (reference sequence). The CDR3 spans 14 residues. V lost 0 bases to trimming and J lost 9 bases, with 12 bases between them. The full variable domain, its missing parts supplied by reference TRBV15 and TRBJ1-5, is DAMVIQNPRYQVTQFGKPVTLSCSQTLNHNVMYWYQQKSSQAPKLLFHYYDKDFNNEADTPDNFQSRRPNTSFCFLDIRSPGLGDTAMYLCATSRDQQNGPQHFGDGTRLSIL.

Comment on this clone: The same CDR3 is also encoded by other DNA sequences in this sample. The chain links TRBV5-1 to TRBJ1-2, with TRBD1 as a possible D gene (5 bases). Germline-derived CDR1 and CDR2 are SGHRS and YFSETQ. CDR3 length: 14 amino acids. V lost 3 bases and J 0 bases, leaving 9 bases between the germline ends. CDR3 DNA sequence: TGCGCCAGCAGCTATGACAGCTCTAACTATGGCTACACCTTC. Protein sequence: CASSYDSSNYGYTF.

The rearrangement uses TRBV24-1 and TRBJ1-2; 7 nucleotides match TRBD1. V trimming: 2 bases; J trimming: 6 bases; junction bases outside the gene matches: 11. The CDR3 has 16 residues. Looked up from germline, CDR1 is KGHDR and CDR2 is SFDVKD. CDR3 sequence (DNA): TGTGCCACCAGTGATTCCAGAGGGGGCCTCAGGGATGGCTACACCTTC. Amino acid sequence: CATSDSRGGLRDGYTF.

The chain recombines TRBV7-9 with TRBJ2-1, with D perhaps matching TRBD2 (5 bases). The length of the CDR3 is 14 residues. CDR1 is SEHNR and CDR2 is FQNEAQ in the germline V gene (reference sequence). V was trimmed by 0 bases and J by 12 bases, leaving 15 bases between them. CDR3 sequence (DNA): TGTGCCAGCAGCTTAGCGGTTCGAGCGGATGCGCAGTTCTTC. This encodes CASSLAVRADAQFF.

The rearrangement joins TRBV19 to TRBJ2-1, with a weak D call TRBD2 (5 bases). This CDR3 is 14 amino acids long. Germline CDR1 LNHDA, CDR2 SQIVND (reference sequence). Trimming left V 3 bases short and J 9 bases short, with 15 bases between. The CDR3 DNA reads as TGTGCCAGTAGTATCCTCCCTCTGGGGAGTGAGCAGTTCTTC. Protein: CASSILPLGSEQFF.

The CDR3 DNA is TGTGCCAGCAGCCCCGGACAGGGAACCCAAGAGACCCAGTACTTC. This translates into CASSPGQGTQETQYF. V and J are TRBV11-3 and TRBJ2-5; 8 positions agree with TRBD1. The CDR3 consists of 15 residues. With V trimmed by 5 bases and J by 1 base, 6 bases remained unmatched. The germline V gene encodes CDR1 SGHNT and CDR2 YENEEA.

The chain has TRBV7-9 and TRBJ1-6; no reliable D call. V lost 0 bases to trimming and J lost 7 bases, with 13 bases between them. Germline V gene lookup returns CDR1 SEHNR and CDR2 FQNEAQ (reference sequence). The length of the CDR3 is 16 residues. This CDR3 is CASSLAGGRANSPLHF. In DNA form, the CDR3 reads TGTGCCAGCAGCTTAGCCGGAGGAAGGGCGAATTCACCCCTCCACTTT.

The chain recombines TRBV11-3 with TRBJ2-5, with 7 bases aligning to TRBD2. Germline V CDR1 and CDR2: SGHNT, YENEEA. The CDR3 runs 13 residues. The trim removed 8 bases at V and 2 bases at J, leaving 5 bases unmatched. This CDR3 is CASGQREQETQYF. The CDR3 bases are TGTGCCAGCGGGCAGCGGGAACAAGAGACCCAGTACTTC. The full variable domain, rest sourced from reference TRBV11-3 and TRBJ2-5, is EAGVVQSPRYKIIEKKQPVAFWCNPISGHNTLYWYLQNLGQGPELLIRYENEEAVDDSQLPKDRFSAERLKGVDSTLKIQPAELGDSAVYLCASGQREQETQYFGPGTRLLVL.

This chain links TRBV6-5 with TRBJ1-3; TRBD1 aligns across 7 bases. This CDR3 is 14 amino acids long. The germline gives CDR1 MNHEY, CDR2 SVGAGI. Unmatched junction bases numbered 8, after V lost 8 bases and J lost 4 bases. The chain's CDR3 is CASATGFPGNTIYF. CDR3 DNA sequence: TGTGCCAGCGCGACAGGGTTTCCGGGAAACACCATATATTTT.

CDR3 loop: CASSLDAQVLYGYTF. The CDR3 coding sequence is TGTGCCAGTAGTCTCGACGCCCAGGTTCTCTATGGCTACACCTTC. The chain joins TRBV19 to TRBJ1-2; D call uncertain. This CDR3 region has 15 residues. Trimming left V 5 bases short and J 4 bases short, with 17 bases between. CDR1 and CDR2 from the germline V gene are LNHDA and SQIVND (reference sequence).

CDR3 coding DNA: TGTGCCAGCAGCTTCGGAACAGACTACAATGAGCAGTTCTTC. Translating gives CASSFGTDYNEQFF. This rearrangement joins TRBV7-2 to TRBJ2-1, with D hard to call. There are 14 residues in the CDR3. The germline gives CDR1 SGHTA, CDR2 FQGNSA. V was clipped by 3 bases and J by 3 bases, with 9 bases between them. The full variable domain, in which reference TRBV7-2 and TRBJ2-1 provide the parts outside the CDR3, is GAGVSQSPSNKVTEKGKDVELRCDPISGHTALYWYRQSLGQGLEFLIYFQGNSAPDKSGLPSDRFSAERTGGSVSTLTIQRTQQEDSAVYLCASSFGTDYNEQFFGPGTRLTVL.

This chain uses TRBV7-2 with TRBJ2-4; 10 nucleotides align to TRBD1. With 1 base clipped from V and 8 bases from J, the junction kept 2 bases outside the gene matches. The CDR3 is made up of 14 amino acids. Germline CDR1 reads SGHTA; CDR2 reads FQGNSA. Written as DNA, the CDR3 is TGTGCCAGCAGCTTAGGACAGGGGGCAGACATTCAGTACTTC. Translated, it gives CASSLGQGADIQYF.

The V gene is TRBV7-2, the J gene TRBJ2-7; 8 nucleotides align to TRBD2. Germline V lookup: CDR1 SGHTA, CDR2 FQGNSA. The CDR3 runs to 15 residues. The trim removed 5 bases at V and 6 bases at J, leaving 12 bases unmatched. CDR3 in amino acids: CASSLNPGREAEQYF. The CDR3 nucleotides are TGTGCCAGCAGCCTTAACCCCGGGAGGGAAGCCGAGCAGTACTTC.

This sequence joins TRBV7-9 and TRBJ2-5, with 11 bases aligning to TRBD2. This CDR3 spans 15 amino acids. Germline V gene lookup returns CDR1 SEHNR and CDR2 FQNEAQ (reference sequence). V shed 6 bases, J shed 5 bases, and the junction held 8 bases outside the gene matches. The CDR3 sequence is CASSSSGGISETQYF. CDR3 sequence (DNA): TGTGCCAGCAGTTCTAGCGGGGGGATTTCGGAGACCCAGTACTTC.

A single count supports this clone. The gene calls are TRBV5-4 and TRBJ2-3; TRBD1 matches at 7 bases. With V trimmed by 4 bases and J by 6 bases, 11 bases remained unmatched. CDR1 is SGHNT, CDR2 YYREEE, per germline (reference sequence). This CDR3 region has 15 residues. As DNA, the CDR3 is TGTGCCAGCAGCCTTATTGGGACAGCTAGTGATACGCAGTATTTT. Protein sequence: CASSLIGTASDTQYF.

The J gene is TRBJ2-7, the V gene TRBV3-1 (or the pseudogene TRBV3-2); D might be TRBD2 (7 bases). Trimming cost V 8 bases and J 4 bases, with 15 bases left between them. CDR1 LGHDT and CDR2 YNNKEL come from the germline V gene (reference sequence). The CDR3 has 13 residues. Here the CDR3 reads CASGQRDTYEQYF. In nucleotides, the CDR3 is TGTGCCAGCGGACAGCGGGATACTTACGAGCAGTACTTC.

The chain joins TRBV29-1 to TRBJ1-3; no definite D call. The CDR3 covers 11 residues. Per the germline V gene, CDR1 is SQVTM and CDR2 is ANQGSEA. The V end lost 3 bases, the J end lost 4 bases, and 4 bases lay between the germline ends. The CDR3 loop reads CSVEQGNTIYF. The CDR3 nucleotides read TGCAGCGTTGAGCAGGGAAACACCATATATTTT.

The V call is TRBV4-2, the J call TRBJ2-5; D is perhaps TRBD1 (5 bases). CDR1 is LGHNA, CDR2 YNFKEQ, per germline. There are 15 residues in the CDR3. Trimming took 0 bases from V and 5 from J, leaving 13 bases between them. Here the CDR3 DNA reads TGTGCCAGCAGCCAAGAGGGAAAAAAGGGGGAGACCCAGTACTTC. This encodes CASSQEGKKGETQYF.

The CDR3 protein is CASSVDGRGNSPLHF. Written as DNA, the CDR3 is TGTGCCAGCAGCGTAGATGGCAGGGGGAATTCACCCCTCCACTTT. The chain uses TRBV9 and TRBJ1-6, with 7 bases identical to TRBD1. Germline CDR1 is SGDLS and CDR2 is YYNGEE. This CDR3 contains 15 residues. After removal of 0 bases from V and 7 bases from J, the junction contained 4 bases not matched to a gene.